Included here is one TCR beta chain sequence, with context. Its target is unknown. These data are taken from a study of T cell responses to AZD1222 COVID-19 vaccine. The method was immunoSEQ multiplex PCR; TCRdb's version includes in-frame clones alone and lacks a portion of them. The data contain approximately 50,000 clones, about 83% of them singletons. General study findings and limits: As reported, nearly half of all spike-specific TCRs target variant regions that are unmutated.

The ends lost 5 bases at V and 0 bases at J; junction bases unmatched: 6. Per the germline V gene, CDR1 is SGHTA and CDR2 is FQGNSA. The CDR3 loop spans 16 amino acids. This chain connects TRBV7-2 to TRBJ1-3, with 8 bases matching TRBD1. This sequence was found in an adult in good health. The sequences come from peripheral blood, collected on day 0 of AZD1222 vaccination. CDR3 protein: CASSRQGPVSGNTIYF. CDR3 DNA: TGTGCCAGCAGCAGACAGGGGCCGGTCTCTGGAAACACCATATATTTT. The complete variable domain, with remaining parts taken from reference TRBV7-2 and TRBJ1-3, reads GAGVSQSPSNKVTEKGKDVELRCDPISGHTALYWYRQSLGQGLEFLIYFQGNSAPDKSGLPSDRFSAERTGGSVSTLTIQRTQQEDSAVYLCASSRQGPVSGNTIYFGEGSWLTVV.